This T cell receptor beta chain was sequenced in a study of T cell repertoires in cytomegalovirus infection. One entry per CDR3 protein results from TCRdb running MiXCR on the reads. The sample includes 80,000 to 130,000 distinct CDR3 sequences, 23% of them seen just once. The source material was CD8+ T cells from PBMCs. The TCR was taken from a human donor in good health (CMV status not recorded). Some clones in this sample may be carry-over from other donors' samples.

For the CDR3, the DNA is TGTGCCAGCAGCTTGGACTCCCAGGAGTTCTTC. It codes for CASSLDSQEFF. The V call is TRBV7-9, the J call TRBJ2-1; D is perhaps TRBD2 (5 bases). V lost 3 bases and J 14 bases, leaving 11 bases between the germline ends. The CDR3 is 11 amino acids. The germline gives CDR1 SEHNR, CDR2 FQNEAQ (reference sequence).